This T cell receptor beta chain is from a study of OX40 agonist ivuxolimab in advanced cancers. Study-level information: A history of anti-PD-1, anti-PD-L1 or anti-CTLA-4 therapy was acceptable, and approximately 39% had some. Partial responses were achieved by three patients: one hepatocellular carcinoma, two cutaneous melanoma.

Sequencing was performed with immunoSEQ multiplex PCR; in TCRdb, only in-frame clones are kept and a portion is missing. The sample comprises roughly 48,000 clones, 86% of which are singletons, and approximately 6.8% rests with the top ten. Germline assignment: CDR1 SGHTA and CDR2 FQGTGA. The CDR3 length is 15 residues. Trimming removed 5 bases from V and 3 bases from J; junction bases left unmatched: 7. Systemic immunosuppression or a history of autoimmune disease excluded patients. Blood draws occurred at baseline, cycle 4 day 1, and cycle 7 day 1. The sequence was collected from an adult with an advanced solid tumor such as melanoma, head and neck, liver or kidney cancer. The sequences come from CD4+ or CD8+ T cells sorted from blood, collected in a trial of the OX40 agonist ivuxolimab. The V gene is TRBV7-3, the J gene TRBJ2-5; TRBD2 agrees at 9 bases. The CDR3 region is CASSRGGAGKETQYF. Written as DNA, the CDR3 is TGTGCCAGCAGCCGCGGGGGGGCAGGGAAAGAGACCCAGTACTTC.